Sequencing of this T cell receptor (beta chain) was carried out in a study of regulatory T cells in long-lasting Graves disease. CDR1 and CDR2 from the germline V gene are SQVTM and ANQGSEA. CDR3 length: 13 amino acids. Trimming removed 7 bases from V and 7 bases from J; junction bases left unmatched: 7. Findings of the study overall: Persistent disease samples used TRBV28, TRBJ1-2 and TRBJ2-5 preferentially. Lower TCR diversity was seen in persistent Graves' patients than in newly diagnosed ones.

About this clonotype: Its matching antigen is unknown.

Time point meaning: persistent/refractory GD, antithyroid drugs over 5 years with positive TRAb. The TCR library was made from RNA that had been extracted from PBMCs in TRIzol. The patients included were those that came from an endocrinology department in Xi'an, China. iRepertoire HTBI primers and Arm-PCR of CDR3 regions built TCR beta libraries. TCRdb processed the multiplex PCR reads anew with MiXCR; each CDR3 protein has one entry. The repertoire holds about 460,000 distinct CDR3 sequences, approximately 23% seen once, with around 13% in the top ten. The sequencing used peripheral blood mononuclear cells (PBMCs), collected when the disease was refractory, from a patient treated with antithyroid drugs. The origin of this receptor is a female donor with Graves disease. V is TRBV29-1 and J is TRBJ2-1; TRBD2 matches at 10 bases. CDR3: CSARAGGHNEQFF. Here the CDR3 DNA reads TGCAGCGCTCGAGCGGGAGGGCATAATGAGCAGTTCTTC.